One sample yielded the 14 T cell receptor beta chains listed below, sequenced in a study of human T cells and chemical hapten exposure. Someone pulled total RNA out of unfractionated whole blood. TCRdb used MiXCR to reprocess the 5' RACE reads, holding one entry per CDR3 protein. The table has roughly 81,000 distinct CDR3 sequences, 7.7% seen once. All receptors come from a male donor in good health.

This clonotype has a handful of counts. The chain is built from TRBV25-1 and TRBJ1-5; unclear D gene. Trimming took 4 bases from V and 11 from J, leaving 15 bases between them. Germline CDR1 reads MGHDK; CDR2 reads SYGVNS. The CDR3 is 13 residues long. The CDR3 spells CASSVTGSPAQHF. The CDR3 DNA sequence: TGTGCCAGCAGTGTTACTGGATCCCCGGCCCAGCATTTT.

This clonotype was picked up many times. The CDR3 loop reads CASSLLGTHEQYF. Written as DNA, the CDR3 is TGTGCCAGCAGCTTATTGGGAACCCACGAGCAGTACTTC. The chain employs TRBV11-1 and TRBJ2-7; no reliable D call. Germline V gene lookup returns CDR1 SGHAT and CDR2 FQDESV (reference sequence). This CDR3 is 13 amino acids long. The germline V and J ends were trimmed by 2 bases and 5 bases, with 10 bases remaining between them.

The sample holds many counts of this clonotype. V and J are TRBV6-1 and TRBJ2-7; 9 bases are a match to TRBD1. The length of the CDR3 is 15 residues. V gave up 4 bases and J gave up 4 bases; unmatched junction bases: 8. Germline values: CDR1 MNHNS, CDR2 SASEGT. The CDR3 DNA reads TGTGCCAGCAGTGGGGCCGGGACAGGGTATTACGAGCAGTACTTC. This codes for CASSGAGTGYYEQYF.

This clonotype occurred many times. Relative to the germline gene, one junction end is altered; a read error may explain this. The rearrangement links TRBV20-1 to TRBJ1-2, with 9 bases that match TRBD1. The CDR3 covers 14 residues. Germline V gives CDR1 DFQATT, CDR2 SNEGSKA (reference sequence). The CDR3 nucleotides read TGCAGTGCTCGAGATCCGGGACAGGGATATGGCTACACCTTC. This codes for CSARDPGQGYGYTF.

The genes are TRBV5-1 and TRBJ2-1; 8 bases are a match to TRBD1. V lost 3 bases and J lost 2; bases outside the gene matches: 4. Germline loops: CDR1 SGHRS, CDR2 YFSETQ. The CDR3 consists of 15 residues. CDR3 residues: CASSSGQGPYNEQFF. In DNA, the CDR3 is TGCGCCAGCAGCTCAGGACAGGGACCCTACAATGAGCAGTTCTTC.

This clonotype was picked up one time. Possible read error: a much larger clone is one base away. The chain couples TRBV5-1 to TRBJ2-3; TRBD2 aligns across 12 bases. Germline V lookup: CDR1 SGHRS, CDR2 YFSETQ. This CDR3 is 20 amino acids long. The V gene end was trimmed by 4 bases and the J gene end by 0 bases; junction bases not matched to a gene: 15. CDR3 nucleotide sequence: TGCGCCAGCAGCACCCTTCTACGGACTAGCGGGAAGCCTAGCACAGATACGCAGTATTTT. It translates to CASSTLLRTSGKPSTDTQYF. Using reference TRBV5-1 and TRBJ2-3 for the parts outside the CDR3, the full variable domain is KAGVTQTPRYLIKTRGQQVTLSCSPISGHRSVSWYQQTPGQGLQFLFEYFSETQRNKGNFPGRFSGRQFSNSRSEMNVSTLELGDSALYLCASSTLLRTSGKPSTDTQYFGPGTRLTVL.

The sample holds a few counts of this clonotype. The rearrangement uses TRBV6-1 and TRBJ2-1; 9 nucleotides match TRBD2. Germline V lookup: CDR1 MNHNS, CDR2 SASEGT. The CDR3 has 16 residues. With V trimmed by 6 bases and J by 2 bases, 8 bases remained unmatched. The CDR3 region has the DNA TGTGCCAGCAGCCCCTCCACTAGCGGGCCCTACAATGAGCAGTTCTTC. Translating gives CASSPSTSGPYNEQFF.

The chain combines TRBV30 with TRBJ1-1; D gene ambiguous. Trimming removed 2 bases from V and 6 bases from J, with 13 bases in between. Germline-derived CDR1 and CDR2 are GTSNPN and SVGIG (reference sequence). The CDR3 runs 13 residues. The CDR3 DNA sequence: TGTGCCTGGAGTAGTAGGTCGGAGTCTGAAGCTTTCTTT. This sequence encodes CAWSSRSESEAFF. Full variable domain (rest looked up from reference TRBV30 and TRBJ1-1): SQTIHQWPATLVQPVGSPLSLECTVEGTSNPNLYWYRQAAGRGLQLLFYSVGIGQISSEVPQNLSASRPQDRQFILSSKKLLLSDSGFYLCAWSSRSESEAFFGQGTRLTVV.

Many counts were recorded for this clonotype. This sequence joins TRBV7-2 and TRBJ1-1, with no clear D. This CDR3 comprises 13 residues. V was shortened by 4 bases and J by 0 bases, with 6 bases between the two germline ends. Germline V gene data show CDR1 as SGHTA and CDR2 as FQGNSA. The CDR3 is CASSSNMNTEAFF. The CDR3 coding sequence is TGTGCCAGCAGCTCCAATATGAACACTGAAGCTTTCTTT. Based on the CDR3 plus reference TRBV7-2 and TRBJ1-1, the full variable domain is GAGVSQSPSNKVTEKGKDVELRCDPISGHTALYWYRQSLGQGLEFLIYFQGNSAPDKSGLPSDRFSAERTGGSVSTLTIQRTQQEDSAVYLCASSSNMNTEAFFGQGTRLTVV.

The sample holds many counts of this clonotype. This rearrangement joins TRBV5-4 to TRBJ2-7, with 9 bases aligning to TRBD2. This CDR3 comprises 16 residues. Germline CDR1 is SGHNT and CDR2 is YYREEE (reference sequence). The trim removed 3 bases at V and 5 bases at J, leaving 12 bases unmatched. The CDR3 loop reads CASSSRLSGSGDEQYF. CDR3 DNA sequence: TGTGCCAGCAGCTCCAGACTTAGCGGGAGCGGGGACGAGCAGTACTTC. Variable domain in full (rest from reference TRBV5-4 and TRBJ2-7): ETGVTQSPTHLIKTRGQQVTLRCSSQSGHNTVSWYQQALGQGPQFIFQYYREEENGRGNFPPRFSGLQFPNYSSELNVNALELDDSALYLCASSSRLSGSGDEQYFGPGTRLTVT.

This clonotype was counted at least ten times. The chain recombines TRBV7-2 with TRBJ1-5; a possible D gene is TRBD1 (6 bases). CDR1 SGHTA and CDR2 FQGNSA come from the germline V gene. The CDR3 totals 17 residues. V shed 0 bases and J shed 2 bases, with 14 bases lying between them. This chain's CDR3 is CASSLARGGGGNQPQHF. As DNA, the CDR3 is TGTGCCAGCAGCTTAGCGAGGGGAGGGGGTGGCAATCAGCCCCAGCATTTT.

This clonotype was counted ten times or more. This rearrangement joins TRBV3-1 to TRBJ2-5, with D possibly TRBD1 on 7 matching bases. This CDR3 comprises 18 residues. The V gene's germline CDR1 is LGHDT and CDR2 YNNKEL (reference sequence). V was clipped by 0 bases and J by 2 bases, with 19 bases between them. The CDR3 nucleotides are TGTGCCAGCAGCCAAGATGCGACGGCAGGGGGGTTACAAGAGACCCAGTACTTC. Its translation: CASSQDATAGGLQETQYF.

The DNA for the CDR3 is TGTGCCAGCAGCAAGTGGGGGGCCCGCATATTGAACACTGAAGCTTTCTTT. Its protein product is CASSKWGARILNTEAFF. The chain combines TRBV11-2 with TRBJ1-1; TRBD1 might be the D (6 bases). Trimming took off 5 bases at V and 0 bases at J, with 19 bases between the two ends. Germline values: CDR1 SGHAT, CDR2 FQNNGV. There are 17 residues in the CDR3.

This chain uses TRBV18 with TRBJ1-5, with a tentative D call TRBD1 (5 bases). Germline V gene data show CDR1 as KGHSH and CDR2 as LQKENI. V shed 1 base and J shed 2 bases, with 9 bases lying between them. The CDR3 is 15 residues long. The CDR3 protein is CASSPQGLGNQPQHF. CDR3 nucleotides: TGTGCCAGCTCACCACAGGGGCTCGGCAATCAGCCCCAGCATTTT.